This T cell receptor beta chain was sequenced for a study of glioma-infiltrating T cells. Amplification of TCR alpha and beta CDR3 regions from RNA used iRepertoire nested multiplex PCR. Input was roughly 95-450 ng of tissue mRNA or PBMC total RNA. TCRdb reprocessed the multiplex PCR reads via MiXCR and lists one record per CDR3 protein. The repertoire has roughly 100,000 distinct CDR3 sequences, about 30% of them found once; the top ten carry less than 55%. About this clonotype itself: Antigen unknown. The junction shows a germline mismatch at one end, possibly a read error.

The CDR3 contains 12 residues. CDR1 and CDR2 from the germline V gene are SEHNR and FQNEAQ (reference sequence). Regarding the study as a whole: Tissue-blood divergence was below expectation in non-neoplastic patients, above in gliomas.

This receptor was taken from a human donor with low-grade glioma or glioblastoma, undergoing nonglioma brain surgery, or in good health (not recorded which). The sample taken for sequencing was glioma tissue, nonneoplastic brain tissue, or PBMCs (not recorded which). The V call is TRBV7-9, the J call TRBJ2-4, with no clear D. CDR3 in amino acids: CASNFNKDIQYF. The DNA for the CDR3 is TGTGCAAGCAACTTTAACAAAGACATTCAGTACTTC.